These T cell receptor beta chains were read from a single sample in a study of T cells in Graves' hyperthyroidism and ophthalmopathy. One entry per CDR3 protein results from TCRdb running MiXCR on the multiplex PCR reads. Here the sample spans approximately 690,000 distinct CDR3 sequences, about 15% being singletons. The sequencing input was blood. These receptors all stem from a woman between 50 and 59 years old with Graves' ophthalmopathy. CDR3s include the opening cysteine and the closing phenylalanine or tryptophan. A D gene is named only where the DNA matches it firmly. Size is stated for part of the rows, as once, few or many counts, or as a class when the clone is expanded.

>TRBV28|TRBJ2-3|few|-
TGTGCCAGCAGCCTGGGACCAGCCTCTAGCACAGATACGCAGTATTTT
CASSLGPASSTDTQYF
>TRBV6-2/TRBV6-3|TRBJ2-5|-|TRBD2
TGTGCCAGCAATAGCGGGAGGGAAGAGACCCAGTACTTC
CASNSGREETQYF
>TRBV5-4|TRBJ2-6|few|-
TGTGCCACTACGGAGGGCTGGAACTCTGGGGCCAACGTCCTGACTTTC
CATTEGWNSGANVLTF
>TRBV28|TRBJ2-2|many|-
TGTGCCAGCCGGCTAGCTCACACCGGGGAGCTGTTTTTT
CASRLAHTGELFF
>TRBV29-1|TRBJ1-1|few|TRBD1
TGCAGCGCCGGACAGGGGGGTAACACTGAAGCTTTCTTT
CSAGQGGNTEAFF
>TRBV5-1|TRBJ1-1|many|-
TGCGCCAGCAGTTGGGGGGACACTGAAGCTTTCTTT
CASSWGDTEAFF
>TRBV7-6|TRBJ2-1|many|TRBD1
TGTGCCAGCAGCACCAGACAGGGGGCTGGGAATGAGCAGTTCTTC
CASSTRQGAGNEQFF
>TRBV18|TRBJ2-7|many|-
TGTGCCAGCTCCGACTTGCGGGAGCAGTACTTC
CASSDLREQYF
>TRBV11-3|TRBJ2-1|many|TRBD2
TGTGCCAGCAGCTTAAGGGCAGGGCGGGAGGGCCTCAATGAGCAGTTCTTC
CASSLRAGREGLNEQFF
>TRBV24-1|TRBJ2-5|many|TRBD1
TGTGCCACCAGTGACGCGACAGGGTTCCAAGAGACCCAGTACTTC
CATSDATGFQETQYF
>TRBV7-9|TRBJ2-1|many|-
TGTGCCAGCAGCCCAAGGCGGGACAGAGACTACAATGAGCAGTTCTTC
CASSPRRDRDYNEQFF
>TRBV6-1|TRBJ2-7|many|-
TGTGCCAGCAGTGGGAGGGCGGTAATCGAGCAGTACTTC
CASSGRAVIEQYF
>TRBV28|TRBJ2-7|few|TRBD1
TGTGCCAGCAGTTTAAGTTATCGAACAGGGGGCAAAGACGAGCAGTACTTC
CASSLSYRTGGKDEQYF
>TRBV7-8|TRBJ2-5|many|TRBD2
TGTGCCAGCAGCTTATTTGGGAGGGCCGAGACCCAGTACTTC
CASSLFGRAETQYF
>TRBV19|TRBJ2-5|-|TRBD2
TGTGCCAGTAGTAAACTAGCGGGAGGAGAGGAGACCCAGTACTTC
CASSKLAGGEETQYF
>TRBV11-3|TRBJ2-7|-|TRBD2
TGTGCCAGCAGCTTCTCCCCCGGGAGGTACGAGCAGTACTTC
CASSFSPGRYEQYF
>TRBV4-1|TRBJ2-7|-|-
TGCGCCAGCAGCCAAGATGAAGGGGACGAGCAGTACTTC
CASSQDEGDEQYF
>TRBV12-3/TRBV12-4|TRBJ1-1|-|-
TGTGCCAGCAGTACAACCTGGGGGGGAGGGAACACTGAAGCTTTCTTT
CASSTTWGGGNTEAFF
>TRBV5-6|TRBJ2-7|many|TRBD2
TGTGCCAGCAGCTTGTCGGGGACTAACTACGAGCAGTACTTC
CASSLSGTNYEQYF
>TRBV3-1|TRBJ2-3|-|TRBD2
TGTGCCAGCAGCCAAAGTGTAGCGGGAGAGCTTGGCACAGATACGCAGTATTTT
CASSQSVAGELGTDTQYF
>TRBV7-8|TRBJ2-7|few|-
TGTGCCAGCAGCTTAGTTGGTCGGAACGAGCAGTACTTC
CASSLVGRNEQYF
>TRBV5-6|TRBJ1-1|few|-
TGTGCCAGCAGCTTGGCCGGCAGGGGAGAGGGGAACACTGAAGCTTTCTTT
CASSLAGRGEGNTEAFF
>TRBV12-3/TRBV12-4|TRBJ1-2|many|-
TGTGCCAGCAGTCTAGAGGTGGGAATTACCTATGGCTACACCTTC
CASSLEVGITYGYTF
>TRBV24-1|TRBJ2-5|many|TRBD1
TGTGCCACCAGTGAGCGACAGGGGCTGGAAGAGACCCAGTACTTC
CATSERQGLEETQYF
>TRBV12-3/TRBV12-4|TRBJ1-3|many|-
TGTGCCAGCAGTTTGGGCCTCCCGGTTAACACCATATATTTT
CASSLGLPVNTIYF
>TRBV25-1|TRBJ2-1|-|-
TGTGCCAGCAGTGATCCGGGGTTAGGGGGGACTTACGACAATGAGCAGTTCTTC
CASSDPGLGGTYDNEQFF
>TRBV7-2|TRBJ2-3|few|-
TGTGCCAGCAGCTTACCGGTTACAGTCAGTTTTACAGATACGCAGTATTTT
CASSLPVTVSFTDTQYF
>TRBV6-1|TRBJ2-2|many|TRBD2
TGTGCCAGCAGGACAAGGGGCTGGGTGGTAGCGGGAGGGTTCGCGAACACCGGGGAGCTGTTTTTT
CASRTRGWVVAGGFANTGELFF
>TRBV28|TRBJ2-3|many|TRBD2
TGTGCCAGCAGTCCGCTACTAGCGGGAGTCGGGCTACGAACAGATACGCAGTATTTT
CASSPLLAGVGLRTDTQYF
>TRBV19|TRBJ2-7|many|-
TGTGCCAGTAGTATCTCGGGACCCAACTACGAGCAGTACTTC
CASSISGPNYEQYF
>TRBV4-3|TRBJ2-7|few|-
TGCGCCAGCAGCCAAGATGTTATACGGGCACCAGCCTACGAGCAGTACTTC
CASSQDVIRAPAYEQYF
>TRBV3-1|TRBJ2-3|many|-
TGTGCCAGCAGCCAATTCGTTGCAGATACGCAGTATTTT
CASSQFVADTQYF
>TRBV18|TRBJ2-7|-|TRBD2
TGTGCCAGCTCACCACTGTCAGCTAGCGGGAGCCTCGGGCGGGGCTACGAGCAGTACTTC
CASSPLSASGSLGRGYEQYF
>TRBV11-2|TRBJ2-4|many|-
TGTGCCAGCAGCTTAGAGGGAGGCATTCAGTACTTC
CASSLEGGIQYF
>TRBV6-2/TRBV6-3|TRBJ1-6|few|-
TGTGCCAGCAGTTACTGGGGGAGGAATTCACCCCTCCACTTT
CASSYWGRNSPLHF
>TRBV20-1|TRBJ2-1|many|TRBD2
TGCAGTGCTAGAGAACTAGCGGGAGGGCCAAGCTCCTACAATGAGCAGTTCTTC
CSARELAGGPSSYNEQFF
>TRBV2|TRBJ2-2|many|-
TGTGCCAGCAGAAAGGACTCCACTGGTTACGGGGAGCTGTTTTTT
CASRKDSTGYGELFF
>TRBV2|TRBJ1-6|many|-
TGTGCCAGCAGCAAAACCAGGAGCTCCTATAATTCACCCCTCCACTTT
CASSKTRSSYNSPLHF
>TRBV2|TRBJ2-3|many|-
TGTGCCAGCAGTGAAAGGAGGGACCCTAGCACAGATACGCAGTATTTT
CASSERRDPSTDTQYF
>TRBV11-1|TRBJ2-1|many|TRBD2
TGTGCCAGCAGCTTAGCGCGACTAGCGGGAGAACTGTACAATGAGCAGTTCTTC
CASSLARLAGELYNEQFF
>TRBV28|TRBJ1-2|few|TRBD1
TGTGCCAGCATGTTCAGGGGGATCGGCTACACCTTC
CASMFRGIGYTF
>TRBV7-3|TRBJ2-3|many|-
TGTGCCAGCAGCTTAAGCCCCACGACAGCAGATACGCAGTATTTT
CASSLSPTTADTQYF
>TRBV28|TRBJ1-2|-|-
TGTGCCAGCACTATAACGGCTATTAACTATGGCTACACCTTC
CASTITAINYGYTF
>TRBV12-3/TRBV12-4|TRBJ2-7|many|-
TGTGCCAGCAGACGACCCACTGGATACGAGCAGTACTTC
CASRRPTGYEQYF
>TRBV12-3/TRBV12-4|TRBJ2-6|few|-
TGTGCCAGCAGCCTCGGGTTGGGTACTGGGGCCAACGTCCTGACTTTC
CASSLGLGTGANVLTF
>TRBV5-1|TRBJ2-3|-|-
TGCGCCAGCCTCCAACAGTCTAGCACAGATACGCAGTATTTT
CASLQQSSTDTQYF
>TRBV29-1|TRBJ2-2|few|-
TGCAGCGTTGGAGCGCCTAACAAGGCCGGGGAGCTGTTTTTT
CSVGAPNKAGELFF
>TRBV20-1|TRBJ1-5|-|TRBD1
TGCAGTGCTAGCCTACTTAACAGGGGGCTTCGCAATCAGCCCCAGCATTTT
CSASLLNRGLRNQPQHF